This T cell receptor beta chain derives from a study of identical twins. Study conclusions and caveats: For out-of-frame alpha sequences shared by twins, low generation probability was in excess. The abundant beta clonotypes from cord blood had fewer insertions, and memory repertoires had none of this.

One entry per CDR3 protein, called by TCRdb with MiXCR from the 5' RACE reads. The sample includes some 590,000 distinct CDR3 sequences, around a tenth of them seen just once. Germline values: CDR1 DFQATT, CDR2 SNEGSKA (reference sequence). V lost 5 bases, J lost 2 bases, and 16 bases lay in between. The CDR3 extends over 14 amino acids. This clonotype was picked up a small number of times. No antigen is known for it. Healthy Caucasians supplied all donations. The data were also submitted as part of a second study, on yellow fever vaccine responses in identical twins. That work states: As reported, the vaccine T cell response of twins seemed partly convergent and partly personalized.

The rearrangement uses TRBV20-1 and TRBJ2-7, with D hard to call. The receptor comes from a woman between 18 and 30 years old in good health. Sequenced input: PBMCs. CDR3 DNA sequence: TGCAGTGCTCCGCGGACGCCGGTCGCCTACGAGCAGTACTTC. Protein sequence: CSAPRTPVAYEQYF.